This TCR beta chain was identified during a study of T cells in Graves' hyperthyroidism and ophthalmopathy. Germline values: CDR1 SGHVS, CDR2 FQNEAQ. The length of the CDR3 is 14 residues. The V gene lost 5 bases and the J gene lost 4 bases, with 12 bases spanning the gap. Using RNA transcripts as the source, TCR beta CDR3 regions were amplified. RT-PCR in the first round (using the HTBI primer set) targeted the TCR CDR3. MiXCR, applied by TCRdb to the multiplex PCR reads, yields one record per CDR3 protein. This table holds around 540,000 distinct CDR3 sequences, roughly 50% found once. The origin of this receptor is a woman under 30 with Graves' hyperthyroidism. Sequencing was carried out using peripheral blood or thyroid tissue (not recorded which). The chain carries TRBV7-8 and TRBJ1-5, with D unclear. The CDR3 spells CASSQPGKNQPQHF. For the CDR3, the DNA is TGTGCCAGCAGCCAACCAGGAAAGAATCAGCCCCAGCATTTT.